This TCR beta chain was recovered during a study of identical twins. The study, taken as a whole, reports: The abundant beta clonotypes from cord blood had fewer insertions, and memory repertoires had none of this. Compared with models, monozygotic twins showed more out-of-frame TCR alpha sharing.

From the 5' RACE reads, TCRdb called clonotypes with MiXCR, one entry per CDR3 protein. The table has some 1,700,000 distinct CDR3 sequences, around a third seen once. This CDR3 is built from 15 residues. Germline CDR1 reads MDHEN; CDR2 reads SYDVKM. About this clonotype: The antigen is unknown. At one of its ends the junction is not consistent with the germline gene, which may arise from a read error.

This TCR was recovered from a newborn girl in good health. Specimen: cord blood. The chain employs TRBV28 and TRBJ2-3, with TRBD1 identical over 7 bases. CDR3 residues: CASSEGQSSTDAQYF. The DNA for the CDR3 is TGTGCCAGCAGCGAGGGACAGTCCAGCACAGATGCGCAGTATTTT.